What follows are 19 T cell receptor beta chains derived from one specimen sequenced in a study of blood T cell repertoires in COVID-19. Libraries were prepared by immunoSEQ multiplex PCR; TCRdb keeps only in-frame clonotypes and omits some of them. The sample yields more than 200,000 clones, about 87% seen once. Sequencing used peripheral blood. Receptors were obtained from a woman aged 55-69 years with COVID-19, enrolled during active disease.

The chain employs TRBV11-2 and TRBJ2-1; no firm D call. V lost 5 bases to trimming and J lost 6 bases, with 17 bases between them. This CDR3 comprises 15 residues. Germline CDR1 SGHAT, CDR2 FQNNGV. The CDR3 DNA is TGTGCCAGCAGCGTACTTCCCCCTGCGTCCAATGAGCAGTTCTTC. Translation: CASSVLPPASNEQFF.

This clone is a singleton in its sample. The rearrangement joins TRBV24-1 to TRBJ1-1; tentatively, D is TRBD1 (6 bases). Germline loops: CDR1 KGHDR, CDR2 SFDVKD. This CDR3 spans 15 amino acids. With 4 bases removed from V and 3 bases from J, the gap between germline ends came to 14 bases. The DNA of the CDR3 is TGTGCCACCAGTGACTCCGGGACAAGATACACTGAAGCTTTCTTT. Encoded protein: CATSDSGTRYTEAFF.

The J gene is TRBJ2-4, the V gene TRBV27, with no clear D. Trimming stripped 6 bases from V and 4 bases from J, with 10 bases between. CDR3 length: 13 residues. Germline V gene data show CDR1 as MNHEY and CDR2 as SMNVEV (reference sequence). The CDR3 DNA reads as TGTGCCAGCAGCCCTCGTCTTAAAAACATTCAGTACTTC. Amino acid sequence: CASSPRLKNIQYF.

This clone was seen a single time. The J gene is TRBJ1-3, the V gene TRBV14; no clear D gene. Trimming cost V 3 bases and J 10 bases, with 7 bases left between them. This CDR3 is built from 11 residues. CDR1 and CDR2 from the germline V gene are SGHDN and FVKESK. The CDR3 loop is CASSHYQTIYF. Written as DNA, the CDR3 is TGTGCCAGCAGCCATTATCAGACCATATATTTT.

There are a few counts of this clone. This CDR3 is CASSVDQRGNNYGYTF. CDR3 DNA: TGTGCCAGCAGCGTAGACCAACGGGGGAACAACTATGGCTACACCTTC. The rearrangement links TRBV9 to TRBJ1-2; D might be TRBD1 (5 bases). This CDR3 is 16 amino acids long. V lost 0 bases and J lost 2, with 14 bases in between. Germline CDR1 and CDR2: SGDLS and YYNGEE.

The chain is built from TRBV15 and TRBJ1-5; TRBD1 matches at 8 bases. Germline V gives CDR1 LNHNV, CDR2 YYDKDF (reference sequence). Germline trimming cut 5 bases from V and 2 bases from J; bases unmatched to any gene: 5. This CDR3 region has 15 residues. Here the CDR3 DNA reads TGTGCCACCAGCGAAGACAGGGGTGGCAATCAGCCCCAGCATTTT. It is translated as CATSEDRGGNQPQHF.

J is TRBJ1-1 and V is TRBV19; maybe TRBD1 (6 bases). CDR1 and CDR2 (germline): LNHDA, SQIVND (reference sequence). The CDR3 covers 13 residues. V was trimmed by 3 bases and J by 5 bases, leaving 10 bases between them. CDR3 sequence reads: CASSMGRGTEAFF. CDR3 DNA sequence: TGTGCCAGTAGTATGGGTAGGGGGACTGAAGCTTTCTTT.

The chain joins TRBV19 to TRBJ1-2; D call uncertain. Between the trimmed V and J ends, which lost 2 bases and 1 base, there was a span of 11 bases. Germline loops: CDR1 LNHDA, CDR2 SQIVND (reference sequence). The CDR3 contains 15 residues. The CDR3 reads CASSIIGRINYGYTF. CDR3 DNA: TGTGCCAGTAGTATAATTGGCAGGATTAACTATGGCTACACCTTC.

The chain couples TRBV6-1 to TRBJ2-1; 7 bases fit TRBD2. With 1 base clipped from V and 7 bases from J, the junction kept 7 bases outside the gene matches. Germline V gives CDR1 MNHNS, CDR2 SASEGT. The CDR3 runs 15 residues. CDR3 in amino acids: CASSEGSLAINEQFF. The CDR3 DNA sequence: TGTGCCAGCAGTGAAGGTTCACTAGCGATAAATGAGCAGTTCTTC.

This chain joins TRBV2 and TRBJ2-5, with D unclear. V was cut by 1 base and J by 7 bases, with 13 bases left in between. The CDR3 extends over 14 amino acids. Per the germline V gene, CDR1 is SNHLY and CDR2 is FYNNEI. For the CDR3, the DNA is TGTGCCAGCAGTGAAGGAGCCACCTTTGGGACCCAGTACTTC. Its translation is CASSEGATFGTQYF.

The chain uses TRBV28 and TRBJ1-2; D may be TRBD1 (5 bases). Deletions cut 6 bases from V and 8 bases from J, with 25 bases between. Germline V lookup: CDR1 MDHEN, CDR2 SYDVKM. The CDR3 runs to 16 residues. As DNA, the CDR3 is TGTGCCAGCAGCCCCGCCGCCAGGGCAGGTTTACGGGGCTACACCTTC. This translates into CASSPAARAGLRGYTF.

J is TRBJ2-7 and V is TRBV3-1 (or the pseudogene TRBV3-2), with 9 bases aligning to TRBD1. The CDR3 runs 17 residues. Losses at the gene ends were 4 bases for V and 3 bases for J; bases not matched to a gene: 13. Germline V gene lookup returns CDR1 LGHDT and CDR2 YNNKEL (reference sequence). CDR3 loop: CASSPWGEDRGFYEQYF. CDR3 coding DNA: TGTGCCAGCAGCCCCTGGGGGGAGGACAGGGGCTTCTACGAGCAGTACTTC.

The gene calls are TRBV5-1 and TRBJ1-2; D might be TRBD1 (5 bases). V dropped 0 bases and J dropped 7 bases, with 10 bases sitting between them. This CDR3 comprises 13 residues. From germline, CDR1 is SGHRS and CDR2 YFSETQ. The CDR3 region has the DNA TGCGCCAGCAGCTTGGGGACAAGGACTGGCTACACCTTC. It is translated as CASSLGTRTGYTF. The full variable domain, its missing parts supplied by reference TRBV5-1 and TRBJ1-2, is KAGVTQTPRYLIKTRGQQVTLSCSPISGHRSVSWYQQTPGQGLQFLFEYFSETQRNKGNFPGRFSGRQFSNSRSEMNVSTLELGDSALYLCASSLGTRTGYTFGSGTRLTVV.

J is TRBJ2-1 and V is TRBV7-6, with 7 bases that match TRBD2. After removal of 2 bases from V and 4 bases from J, the junction contained 2 bases not matched to a gene. The CDR3 contains 14 residues. Germline V lookup: CDR1 SGHVS, CDR2 FNYEAQ. CDR3 sequence reads: CASSLSGGYNEQFF. DNA of the CDR3: TGTGCCAGCAGCTTATCGGGGGGATACAATGAGCAGTTCTTC.

The chain combines TRBV7-9 with TRBJ1-1; D is uncertain. Germline CDR1 SEHNR, CDR2 FQNEAQ (reference sequence). The CDR3 has 14 amino acids. V lost 3 bases to trimming and J lost 0 bases, with 8 bases between them. The DNA for the CDR3 is TGTGCCAGCAGCTTCGGCGGTCTGAACACTGAAGCTTTCTTT. Translating it yields CASSFGGLNTEAFF.

The CDR3 coding sequence is TGCAGCGTTGTAGTGGGGGGGGGAAAACTGTTTTTT. As protein: CSVVVGGGKLFF. The chain employs TRBV29-1 and TRBJ1-4, with a tentative D call TRBD1 (5 bases). V lost 4 bases to trimming and J lost 10 bases, with 13 bases between them. This CDR3 is built from 12 residues. Germline values: CDR1 SQVTM, CDR2 ANQGSEA.

The V and J genes are TRBV11-2 and TRBJ2-3, with 7 nucleotides matching TRBD2. With V trimmed by 3 bases and J by 4 bases, 13 bases remained unmatched. This CDR3 contains 17 residues. Germline V CDR1 and CDR2: SGHAT, FQNNGV. CDR3: CASSLGLGLGSPDTQYF. CDR3 DNA: TGTGCCAGCAGCTTGGGCTTAGGACTAGGTAGCCCAGATACGCAGTATTTT.

The rearrangement uses TRBV19 and TRBJ1-5, with 8 bases matching TRBD1. Losses at the gene ends were 0 bases for V and 7 bases for J; bases not matched to a gene: 8. This CDR3 comprises 16 residues. CDR1 LNHDA and CDR2 SQIVND come from the germline V gene (reference sequence). CDR3 residues: CASSIDTRGQGQPQHF. CDR3 coding DNA: TGTGCCAGTAGTATAGATACCAGGGGGCAAGGACAGCCCCAGCATTTT.

The V call is TRBV7-9, the J call TRBJ2-7; 12 positions agree with TRBD2. There are 15 residues in the CDR3. In germline, CDR1 is SEHNR, CDR2 FQNEAQ (reference sequence). The junction had 9 bases not matched to a gene; V was cut back by 5 bases and J by 7 bases. The CDR3 region has the DNA TGTGCCAGCAGCCGAAGACTAGCGGGAGTAGATGAGCAGTACTTC. Translated, it gives CASSRRLAGVDEQYF.